Following are 10 T cell receptor beta chains from one sample sequenced in a study of cytomegalovirus exposure and HLA in healthy donors. PCR primers comprised 60 Vbeta and 13 Jbeta primers. The data were produced by immunoSEQ multiplex PCR, yet TCRdb's version contains in-frame clones alone and is incomplete. The sample holds roughly 100,000 clones, around 73% seen once. Sample: PBMCs. The receptors were gathered from a woman in her sixties in good health and CMV-seronegative.

This chain uses TRBV27 with TRBJ1-1; 7 bases agree with TRBD1. After removal of 4 bases from V and 1 base from J, the junction contained 12 bases not matched to a gene. Germline CDR1 MNHEY, CDR2 SMNVEV (reference sequence). The CDR3 is made up of 17 amino acids. DNA for the CDR3: TGTGCCAGCAGTTCCCCCCGAGGAGGGACAGCGAACACTGAAGCTTTCTTT. Amino acids: CASSSPRGGTANTEAFF.

The chain recombines TRBV7-2 with TRBJ2-3; 9 bases are shared with TRBD2. There are 15 residues in the CDR3. Per germline, CDR1 SGHTA and CDR2 FQGNSA. The V segment lost 2 bases and the J segment 0 bases; nucleotides outside the gene matches: 0. The CDR3 DNA is TGTGCCAGCAGCTTAACTAGCGGGAGCACAGATACGCAGTATTTT. Translated, it gives CASSLTSGSTDTQYF. The full variable domain, with the rest looked up from reference TRBV7-2 and TRBJ2-3, is GAGVSQSPSNKVTEKGKDVELRCDPISGHTALYWYRQSLGQGLEFLIYFQGNSAPDKSGLPSDRFSAERTGGSVSTLTIQRTQQEDSAVYLCASSLTSGSTDTQYFGPGTRLTVL.

Points on this clone: Other DNA sequences in this sample translate to the same CDR3. The chain uses TRBV27 and TRBJ1-5, with unresolved D. Trimming took 3 bases from V and 7 from J, leaving 7 bases between them. The length of the CDR3 is 12 residues. Per the germline V gene, CDR1 is MNHEY and CDR2 is SMNVEV (reference sequence). DNA for the CDR3: TGTGCCAGCAGTTTCTCTGGCCAGCCCCAGCATTTT. Protein product: CASSFSGQPQHF.

V and J are TRBV12-2 and TRBJ2-5; the table's D gene call, TRBD2, was not cross checked with the DNA. TRBV12-2 constitutes a pseudogene. The CDR3 has 17 residues. CDR3: CASRPPGGRSPIETQYF. In DNA form, the CDR3 reads TGTGCAAGTCGCCCACCGGGGGGAAGGAGCCCCATAGAGACCCAGTACTTC.

This clone showed up just once. The CDR3 DNA is TGCGCCAGCAGCCAAGGGCTAGCGAAAAGCTCCTACAATGAGCAGTTCTTC. It specifies CASSQGLAKSSYNEQFF. The chain combines TRBV4-1 with TRBJ2-1, with D maybe TRBD2 (6 bases). The CDR3 extends over 17 amino acids. Looked up from germline, CDR1 is MGHRA and CDR2 is YSYEKL. V was shortened by 1 base and J by 0 bases, with 13 bases between the two germline ends.

The chain links TRBV18 to TRBJ1-1, with 7 bases fitting TRBD1. The V gene's germline CDR1 is KGHSH and CDR2 LQKENI. The CDR3 covers 13 residues. V lost 3 bases, J lost 8 bases, and 6 bases stayed unmatched. The CDR3 nucleotides read TGTGCCAGCTCACCGTCGGGGGACAGAGAAGCTTTCTTT. Translated: CASSPSGDREAFF.

This clone was counted only a few times. The chain couples TRBV9 to TRBJ1-2, with D possibly matching TRBD1 (5 bases). The CDR3 extends over 15 amino acids. The germline V gene encodes CDR1 SGDLS and CDR2 YYNGEE. Trimming took off 0 bases at V and 8 bases at J, with 17 bases between the two ends. CDR3 sequence reads: CASSVVGSTAGGYTF. The CDR3, as DNA: TGTGCCAGCAGCGTAGTAGGTTCCACCGCAGGGGGCTACACCTTC.

The chain couples TRBV10-3 to TRBJ2-7; 12 bases line up with TRBD2. Germline values: CDR1 ENHRY, CDR2 SYGVKD. This CDR3 is built from 16 residues. With 0 bases clipped from V and 4 bases from J, the junction kept 4 bases outside the gene matches. CDR3 sequence: CAISESKTSGSYEQYF. The CDR3 nucleotides read TGTGCCATCAGTGAGTCGAAGACTAGCGGGAGTTACGAGCAGTACTTC.

This chain joins TRBV19 and TRBJ1-5; 8 positions match TRBD1. Looked up from germline, CDR1 is LNHDA and CDR2 is SQIVND (reference sequence). There are 14 residues in the CDR3. Trimming cost V 10 bases and J 4 bases; bases outside gene matches: 9. CDR3 nucleotide sequence: TGTGCCACCCGGACAGGGTTAGGAAATCAGCCCCAGCATTTT. This codes for CATRTGLGNQPQHF.

The chain carries TRBV28 and TRBJ2-7; 10 bases match TRBD1. The trim removed 5 bases at V and 4 bases at J, leaving 8 bases unmatched. The CDR3 is 15 residues long. Per the germline V gene, CDR1 is MDHEN and CDR2 is SYDVKM. In DNA form, the CDR3 reads TGTGCCAGCAGTCAAACCGGGACAGGGGTTTACGAGCAGTACTTC. Encoded protein: CASSQTGTGVYEQYF.